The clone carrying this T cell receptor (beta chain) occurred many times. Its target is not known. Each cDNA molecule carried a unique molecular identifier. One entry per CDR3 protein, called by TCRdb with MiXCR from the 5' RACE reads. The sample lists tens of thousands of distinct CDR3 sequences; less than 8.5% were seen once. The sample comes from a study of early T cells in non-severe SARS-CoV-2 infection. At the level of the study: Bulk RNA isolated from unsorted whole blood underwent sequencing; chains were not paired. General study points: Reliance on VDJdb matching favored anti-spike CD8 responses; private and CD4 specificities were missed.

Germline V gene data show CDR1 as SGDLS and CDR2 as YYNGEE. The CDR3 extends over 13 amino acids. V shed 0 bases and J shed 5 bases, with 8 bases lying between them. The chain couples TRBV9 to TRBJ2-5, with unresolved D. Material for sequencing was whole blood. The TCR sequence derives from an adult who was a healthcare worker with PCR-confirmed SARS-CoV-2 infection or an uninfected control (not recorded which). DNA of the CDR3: TGTGCCAGCAGCGTAGACGTGGAGGAGACCCAGTACTTC. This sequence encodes CASSVDVEETQYF.